Listed below are T cell receptor beta chains from one sample, sequenced in a study of T-cell reconstitution after alpha-beta-depleted transplantation in children. TCRdb passed the PCR reads through MiXCR, listing each CDR3 protein once. The table lists 330,000 or so distinct CDR3 sequences, around a tenth of them singletons. This material consisted of PBMCs from the stem cell graft donor, taken from the stem cell graft. These receptors originate from a human donor who donated a stem cell graft to a child with acute lymphoblastic leukemia. The CDR3 runs from the conserved cysteine through the conserved F or W. The order of the fields is CDR3 protein, CDR3 DNA, J gene, D gene, clone size, V gene. The D gene is left open where the match is weak. A row's size may be missing; if present it is once, few, many or a size class.

CDR3 protein: CASSFVRLAGGYLSYNEQFF
CDR3 DNA: TGTGCCAGCAGTTTTGTCCGACTAGCGGGAGGGTACCTCTCCTACAATGAGCAGTTCTTC
J gene: TRBJ2-1
D gene: TRBD2
clone size: few
V gene: TRBV6-2/TRBV6-3

CDR3 protein: CTSSFLMATLSSYNEQFF
CDR3 DNA: TGTACCAGCAGTTTCTTGATGGCAACTCTTAGCTCCTACAATGAGCAGTTCTTC
J gene: TRBJ2-1
D gene: NA
clone size: NA
V gene: TRBV12-3/TRBV12-4

CDR3 protein: CASRWTASGNTIYF
CDR3 DNA: TGTGCCAGCCGTTGGACAGCCTCTGGAAACACCATATATTTT
J gene: TRBJ1-3
D gene: NA
clone size: once
V gene: TRBV7-2

CDR3 protein: CSASGRASDEQFF
CDR3 DNA: TGCAGTGCTAGCGGGAGGGCCAGCGATGAGCAGTTCTTC
J gene: TRBJ2-1
D gene: TRBD2
clone size: many
V gene: TRBV20-1

CDR3 protein: CAARDHTKGEQYF
CDR3 DNA: TGTGCCGCCAGGGACCACACCAAGGGGGAGCAGTACTTC
J gene: TRBJ2-7
D gene: NA
clone size: NA
V gene: TRBV19

CDR3 protein: CASSQDSGSSYEQYF
CDR3 DNA: TGCGCCAGCAGCCAAGATAGCGGGAGTTCCTACGAGCAGTACTTC
J gene: TRBJ2-7
D gene: TRBD2
clone size: NA
V gene: TRBV4-3

CDR3 protein: CASNTGGIETQYF
CDR3 DNA: TGTGCCAGCAATACAGGGGGTATCGAGACCCAGTACTTC
J gene: TRBJ2-5
D gene: TRBD1
clone size: NA
V gene: TRBV12-3/TRBV12-4

CDR3 protein: CASISGGENYGYTF
CDR3 DNA: TGTGCCAGCATCTCTGGAGGGGAGAACTATGGCTACACCTTC
J gene: TRBJ1-2
D gene: NA
clone size: many
V gene: TRBV12-3/TRBV12-4

CDR3 protein: CASSRGRNEQYF
CDR3 DNA: TGTGCCAGCAGCAGGGGACGGAACGAGCAGTACTTC
J gene: TRBJ2-7
D gene: NA
clone size: NA
V gene: TRBV6-5

CDR3 protein: CASSYQRWGDATNEKLFF
CDR3 DNA: TGTGCCAGCAGTTACCAACGGTGGGGGGACGCAACTAATGAAAAACTGTTTTTT
J gene: TRBJ1-4
D gene: NA
clone size: NA
V gene: TRBV6-5

CDR3 protein: CAISGGYVGDTQYF
CDR3 DNA: TGTGCCATCAGTGGGGGCTACGTCGGGGATACGCAGTATTTT
J gene: TRBJ2-3
D gene: NA
clone size: few
V gene: TRBV10-3

CDR3 protein: CASTLGQGVYTGELFF
CDR3 DNA: TGTGCCAGTACCCTGGGACAGGGAGTTTACACCGGGGAGCTGTTTTTT
J gene: TRBJ2-2
D gene: TRBD1
clone size: NA
V gene: TRBV19

CDR3 protein: CSAPSSGRASGELFF
CDR3 DNA: TGCAGTGCTCCTTCTAGCGGGAGGGCCTCCGGGGAGCTGTTTTTT
J gene: TRBJ2-2
D gene: TRBD2
clone size: few
V gene: TRBV20-1

CDR3 protein: CASTIRQGANNQPQHF
CDR3 DNA: TGTGCCAGCACCATCAGACAGGGGGCGAACAATCAGCCCCAGCATTTT
J gene: TRBJ1-5
D gene: TRBD1
clone size: few
V gene: TRBV6-2/TRBV6-3

CDR3 protein: CASCLDGRENTGELFF
CDR3 DNA: TGTGCCAGCTGCTTGGACGGGCGGGAGAACACCGGGGAGCTGTTTTTT
J gene: TRBJ2-2
D gene: NA
clone size: few
V gene: TRBV27

CDR3 protein: CATSGNSPLHF
CDR3 DNA: TGTGCCACCAGTGGGAATTCACCCCTCCACTTT
J gene: TRBJ1-6
D gene: NA
clone size: many
V gene: TRBV15

CDR3 protein: CASSLRLRTYEQYF
CDR3 DNA: TGTGCCAGCAGTTTACGACTGAGGACCTACGAGCAGTACTTC
J gene: TRBJ2-7
D gene: NA
clone size: once
V gene: TRBV12-3/TRBV12-4

CDR3 protein: CASSHRLAAYNEQFF
CDR3 DNA: TGCGCCAGCAGCCACCGACTAGCGGCCTACAATGAGCAGTTCTTC
J gene: TRBJ2-1
D gene: TRBD2
clone size: few
V gene: TRBV4-3

CDR3 protein: CASSLIAGEYNEQFF
CDR3 DNA: TGTGCCAGCAGCTTGATAGCGGGAGAGTACAATGAGCAGTTCTTC
J gene: TRBJ2-1
D gene: TRBD2
clone size: NA
V gene: TRBV7-2

CDR3 protein: CASNLSGAQETQYF
CDR3 DNA: TGTGCCAGCAACCTCAGCGGGGCCCAAGAGACCCAGTACTTC
J gene: TRBJ2-5
D gene: TRBD2
clone size: many
V gene: TRBV12-3/TRBV12-4

CDR3 protein: CASSLRQDGGPLHF
CDR3 DNA: TGCGCCAGCAGCTTGCGGCAGGACGGAGGACCCCTCCACTTT
J gene: TRBJ1-6
D gene: NA
clone size: many
V gene: TRBV5-1

CDR3 protein: CASSLLFNYGYTF
CDR3 DNA: TGTGCCAGCAGCTTATTGTTCAACTATGGCTACACCTTC
J gene: TRBJ1-2
D gene: NA
clone size: NA
V gene: TRBV7-2

CDR3 protein: CASSSVAGGDYNEQFF
CDR3 DNA: TGTGCCAGCAGCTCTGTAGCGGGAGGGGACTACAATGAGCAGTTCTTC
J gene: TRBJ2-1
D gene: TRBD2
clone size: NA
V gene: TRBV11-2

CDR3 protein: CASSYSPSQGTDTQYF
CDR3 DNA: TGTGCCAGCAGTTACTCTCCCTCACAGGGCACAGATACGCAGTATTTT
J gene: TRBJ2-3
D gene: NA
clone size: NA
V gene: TRBV6-5

CDR3 protein: CSARGLAENEQYF
CDR3 DNA: TGCAGTGCTAGAGGGCTAGCGGAGAACGAGCAGTACTTC
J gene: TRBJ2-7
D gene: TRBD2
clone size: NA
V gene: TRBV20-1

CDR3 protein: CASLSQGSYEQYF
CDR3 DNA: TGTGCCAGCCTTTCACAGGGCTCCTACGAGCAGTACTTC
J gene: TRBJ2-7
D gene: NA
clone size: many
V gene: TRBV28

CDR3 protein: CASSKHHSGATDTQYF
CDR3 DNA: TGTGCCAGCAGTAAACACCATAGCGGGGCCACAGATACGCAGTATTTT
J gene: TRBJ2-3
D gene: TRBD2
clone size: NA
V gene: TRBV6-1

CDR3 protein: CASSWSSGETQYF
CDR3 DNA: TGTGCCAGCAGCTGGAGTAGCGGGGAGACCCAGTACTTC
J gene: TRBJ2-5
D gene: TRBD2
clone size: many
V gene: TRBV7-9

CDR3 protein: CASSLAAGLTDTQYF
CDR3 DNA: TGCGCCAGCAGCTTGGCAGCGGGGCTCACAGATACGCAGTATTTT
J gene: TRBJ2-3
D gene: TRBD2
clone size: many
V gene: TRBV5-1

CDR3 protein: CSAADRSYEQYF
CDR3 DNA: TGCAGTGCGGCGGACAGATCCTACGAGCAGTACTTC
J gene: TRBJ2-7
D gene: NA
clone size: NA
V gene: TRBV20-1

CDR3 protein: CSADDRGGLEQYF
CDR3 DNA: TGCAGCGCAGACGACAGGGGAGGCCTCGAGCAGTACTTC
J gene: TRBJ2-7
D gene: TRBD1
clone size: few
V gene: TRBV29-1

CDR3 protein: CASSQGHFNYEQYF
CDR3 DNA: TGCGCCAGCAGCCAAGGCCATTTTAACTACGAGCAGTACTTC
J gene: TRBJ2-7
D gene: NA
clone size: few
V gene: TRBV4-3

CDR3 protein: CASSLLGNSPLHF
CDR3 DNA: TGTGCCAGCAGTTTATTGGGTAATTCACCCCTCCACTTT
J gene: TRBJ1-6
D gene: NA
clone size: many
V gene: TRBV28

CDR3 protein: CASSQEFLAGADTQYF
CDR3 DNA: TGTGCCAGCAGCCAAGAGTTCCTAGCGGGAGCGGATACGCAGTATTTT
J gene: TRBJ2-3
D gene: TRBD2
clone size: many
V gene: TRBV3-1

CDR3 protein: CAGGGSGTEAFF
CDR3 DNA: TGTGCCGGGGGGGGAAGTGGCACTGAAGCTTTCTTT
J gene: TRBJ1-1
D gene: NA
clone size: NA
V gene: TRBV11-2

CDR3 protein: CSVCRDNNRGDEQFF
CDR3 DNA: TGCAGCGTTTGCCGGGACAACAATCGCGGGGATGAGCAGTTCTTC
J gene: TRBJ2-1
D gene: NA
clone size: few
V gene: TRBV29-1

CDR3 protein: CASSYSTAGGSDEQFF
CDR3 DNA: TGTGCCAGCAGTTACTCGACAGCGGGAGGTTCGGATGAGCAGTTCTTC
J gene: TRBJ2-1
D gene: TRBD2
clone size: few
V gene: TRBV6-2/TRBV6-3